This is a list of T cell receptor beta chains from one sample in a study of T cells in tuberculosis. Libraries were prepared by immunoSEQ multiplex PCR; TCRdb keeps only in-frame clonotypes and omits some of them. This table holds some 22,000 clones, approximately 97% found once. The sample comprised PBMCs. These TCRs come from a donor between 5 and 29 years old with latent tuberculosis or without tuberculosis infection. Each CDR3 is given with its conserved first and last residue. A D gene is named only where the DNA matches it firmly. Size is stated for part of the rows, as once, few or many counts, or as a class when the clone is expanded.

J gene: TRBJ2-3; V gene: TRBV9; D gene: TRBD2; clone size: NA; CDR3 protein: CASSVDAGGDTDTQYF; CDR3 DNA: TGTGCCAGCAGCGTAGATGCGGGGGGGGACACAGATACGCAGTATTTT
J gene: TRBJ2-7; V gene: TRBV9; D gene: TRBD1; clone size: NA; CDR3 protein: CASSVGLVQDRDFYEQYF; CDR3 DNA: TGTGCCAGCAGCGTAGGTCTAGTACAGGACAGGGACTTTTACGAGCAGTACTTC
J gene: TRBJ2-3; V gene: TRBV6-4; D gene: TRBD1; clone size: NA; CDR3 protein: CASSEGQATDTQYF; CDR3 DNA: TGTGCCAGCAGTGAGGGACAGGCCACAGATACGCAGTATTTT
J gene: TRBJ2-1; V gene: TRBV7-8; D gene: NA; clone size: NA; CDR3 protein: CASSSFRGIQYNEQFF; CDR3 DNA: TGTGCCAGCAGCTCCTTTCGGGGAATACAGTACAATGAGCAGTTCTTC
J gene: TRBJ2-7; V gene: TRBV18; D gene: NA; clone size: NA; CDR3 protein: CASSLDRTTYEQYF; CDR3 DNA: TGTGCCAGCTCACTCGACAGGACCACCTACGAGCAGTACTTC
J gene: TRBJ1-1; V gene: TRBV5-1; D gene: NA; clone size: NA; CDR3 protein: CASSYPGNTEAFF; CDR3 DNA: TGCGCCAGCAGCTACCCAGGTAACACTGAAGCTTTCTTT
J gene: TRBJ1-1; V gene: TRBV27; D gene: TRBD1; clone size: NA; CDR3 protein: CASSSRPGQGGTEAFF; CDR3 DNA: TGTGCCAGCAGCAGTCGTCCGGGACAGGGAGGCACTGAAGCTTTCTTT
J gene: TRBJ1-5; V gene: TRBV15; D gene: TRBD1; clone size: NA; CDR3 protein: CATSREAPGQGFQPQHF; CDR3 DNA: TGTGCCACCAGCAGAGAAGCCCCGGGACAGGGTTTTCAGCCCCAGCATTTT
J gene: TRBJ2-1; V gene: TRBV7-6; D gene: NA; clone size: NA; CDR3 protein: CASSLGQNPYNEQFF; CDR3 DNA: TGTGCCAGCAGCTTAGGGCAGAACCCCTACAATGAGCAGTTCTTC
J gene: TRBJ2-1; V gene: TRBV9; D gene: TRBD2; clone size: NA; CDR3 protein: CASSVPGRDEQFF; CDR3 DNA: TGTGCCAGCAGCGTACCAGGGAGGGATGAGCAGTTCTTC
J gene: TRBJ2-6; V gene: TRBV29-1; D gene: NA; clone size: NA; CDR3 protein: CSVFENPSSGANVLTF; CDR3 DNA: TGCAGCGTTTTCGAGAACCCGAGCTCTGGGGCCAACGTCCTGACTTTC
J gene: TRBJ1-2; V gene: TRBV7-2; D gene: TRBD1; clone size: NA; CDR3 protein: CASIYPGQRSYGYTF; CDR3 DNA: TGTGCCAGTATTTACCCGGGACAGCGGTCCTATGGCTACACCTTC
J gene: TRBJ2-2; V gene: TRBV27; D gene: TRBD1; clone size: once; CDR3 protein: CASSLGTAYTGELLF; CDR3 DNA: TGTGCCAGCAGTTTAGGGACAGCCTACACCGGGGAGCTGCTTTTT
J gene: TRBJ1-5; V gene: TRBV2; D gene: NA; clone size: NA; CDR3 protein: CASSEASFNQPQHF; CDR3 DNA: TGTGCCAGCAGTGAAGCCAGTTTCAATCAGCCCCAGCATTTT
J gene: TRBJ1-3; V gene: TRBV10-3; D gene: NA; clone size: NA; CDR3 protein: CAISRESPGPGNTIYF; CDR3 DNA: TGTGCCATCAGTAGGGAGAGTCCAGGCCCTGGAAACACCATATATTTT
J gene: TRBJ2-5; V gene: TRBV6-6; D gene: NA; clone size: NA; CDR3 protein: CASSYSRFQETQYF; CDR3 DNA: TGTGCCAGCAGTTACTCCCGGTTCCAAGAGACCCAGTACTTC
J gene: TRBJ2-2; V gene: TRBV5-8; D gene: NA; clone size: NA; CDR3 protein: CASRFVLRLRAPSGTGELFF; CDR3 DNA: TGTGCCAGCAGGTTTGTTTTGCGCCTCCGGGCCCCCAGCGGGACCGGGGAGCTGTTTTTT
J gene: TRBJ2-7; V gene: TRBV19; D gene: TRBD1; clone size: NA; CDR3 protein: CASSTAAAQGGAEQYF; CDR3 DNA: TGTGCCAGTAGTACCGCCGCCGCACAGGGGGGTGCCGAGCAGTACTTC
J gene: TRBJ2-7; V gene: TRBV7-9; D gene: TRBD2; clone size: once; CDR3 protein: CASSVGLDYEQYF; CDR3 DNA: TGTGCCAGCAGCGTTGGACTAGACTACGAGCAGTACTTC
J gene: TRBJ1-5; V gene: TRBV19; D gene: NA; clone size: NA; CDR3 protein: CASSGGPPWPQPQHF; CDR3 DNA: TGTGCCAGTAGTGGGGGCCCTCCTTGGCCTCAGCCCCAGCATTTT
J gene: TRBJ1-1; V gene: TRBV11-2; D gene: TRBD1; clone size: NA; CDR3 protein: CASSTYRGRVRDTEAFF; CDR3 DNA: TGTGCCAGCAGCACTTACAGGGGGCGCGTTCGGGACACTGAAGCTTTCTTT
J gene: TRBJ1-5; V gene: TRBV5-4; D gene: NA; clone size: NA; CDR3 protein: CASSMDQGSGQPQHF; CDR3 DNA: TGTGCCAGCAGCATGGACCAGGGTTCTGGTCAGCCCCAGCATTTT
J gene: TRBJ2-5; V gene: TRBV29-1; D gene: NA; clone size: NA; CDR3 protein: CSVGVRRGLETQYF; CDR3 DNA: TGCAGCGTTGGTGTTCGGAGGGGTCTAGAGACCCAGTACTTC
J gene: TRBJ2-2; V gene: TRBV29-1; D gene: NA; clone size: NA; CDR3 protein: CSVEVTGFLDTGELFF; CDR3 DNA: TGCAGCGTTGAAGTAACCGGGTTTCTGGACACCGGGGAGCTGTTTTTT
J gene: TRBJ2-6; V gene: TRBV4-3; D gene: NA; clone size: NA; CDR3 protein: CASSQQGSGANVLTF; CDR3 DNA: TGCGCCAGCAGCCAACAGGGTTCTGGGGCCAACGTCCTGACTTTC
J gene: TRBJ1-1; V gene: TRBV27; D gene: NA; clone size: NA; CDR3 protein: CASSFLFNTEAFF; CDR3 DNA: TGTGCCAGCAGTTTCTTATTTAACACTGAAGCTTTCTTT
J gene: TRBJ1-6; V gene: TRBV27; D gene: NA; clone size: NA; CDR3 protein: CASSIAGYSGSPLHF; CDR3 DNA: TGTGCCAGCAGTATAGCGGGGTATTCTGGTTCACCCCTCCACTTT
J gene: TRBJ2-7; V gene: TRBV25-1; D gene: TRBD1; clone size: NA; CDR3 protein: CASSESPGQGHEQYF; CDR3 DNA: TGTGCCAGCAGTGAATCACCGGGACAGGGCCACGAGCAGTACTTC
J gene: TRBJ2-7; V gene: TRBV6-5; D gene: NA; clone size: NA; CDR3 protein: CASSYSELAGGGEQYF; CDR3 DNA: TGTGCCAGCAGTTACTCTGAACTGGCGGGCGGTGGTGAGCAGTACTTC
J gene: TRBJ1-3; V gene: TRBV7-9; D gene: TRBD1; clone size: NA; CDR3 protein: CASSFSRTGARNTIYF; CDR3 DNA: TGTGCCAGCAGCTTTTCCCGGACAGGGGCTCGGAACACCATATATTTT
J gene: TRBJ1-5; V gene: TRBV10-3; D gene: NA; clone size: NA; CDR3 protein: CAISGGGESYQPQHF; CDR3 DNA: TGTGCCATCAGTGGAGGAGGAGAGTCCTATCAGCCCCAGCATTTT
J gene: TRBJ2-7; V gene: TRBV6-5; D gene: TRBD2; clone size: NA; CDR3 protein: CASSYSGTTNSYEQYF; CDR3 DNA: TGTGCCAGCAGTTACTCGGGGACTACCAACTCCTACGAGCAGTACTTC
J gene: TRBJ1-2; V gene: TRBV6-6; D gene: TRBD1; clone size: once; CDR3 protein: CASSSRDRNGYTF; CDR3 DNA: TGTGCCAGCAGTTCCCGGGACAGAAATGGCTACACCTTC
J gene: TRBJ1-2; V gene: TRBV10-1; D gene: NA; clone size: few; CDR3 protein: CASSQQGTYGYTF; CDR3 DNA: TGCGCCAGCAGTCAACAGGGAACCTATGGCTACACCTTC
J gene: TRBJ1-2; V gene: TRBV19; D gene: NA; clone size: NA; CDR3 protein: CASSIGGSQSYGYTF; CDR3 DNA: TGTGCCAGTAGTATAGGCGGGAGCCAGAGCTATGGCTACACCTTC
J gene: TRBJ2-2; V gene: TRBV10-1; D gene: TRBD1; clone size: once; CDR3 protein: CASSGQGVTGELFF; CDR3 DNA: TGCGCCAGCAGTGGACAGGGGGTGACCGGGGAGCTGTTTTTT
J gene: TRBJ2-2; V gene: TRBV7-3; D gene: NA; clone size: NA; CDR3 protein: CASSPWRGPSTGELFF; CDR3 DNA: TGTGCCAGCAGCCCTTGGAGGGGGCCGTCCACCGGGGAGCTGTTTTTT
J gene: TRBJ1-5; V gene: TRBV19; D gene: NA; clone size: NA; CDR3 protein: CASRLTPNSNQPQHF; CDR3 DNA: TGTGCCAGTCGCCTGACACCTAATAGCAATCAGCCCCAGCATTTT
J gene: TRBJ2-2; V gene: TRBV27; D gene: TRBD1; clone size: NA; CDR3 protein: CASGEGGLVAGELFF; CDR3 DNA: TGTGCCAGCGGGGAAGGGGGCCTCGTCGCCGGGGAGCTGTTTTTT
J gene: TRBJ1-1; V gene: TRBV6-5; D gene: NA; clone size: NA; CDR3 protein: CASSRAGKNTEAFF; CDR3 DNA: TGTGCCAGCAGCCGCGCCGGGAAGAACACTGAAGCTTTCTTT
J gene: TRBJ2-3; V gene: TRBV7-2; D gene: NA; clone size: once; CDR3 protein: CASSSRRTTDTQYF; CDR3 DNA: TGTGCCAGCAGCTCACGGAGGACCACAGATACGCAGTATTTT
J gene: TRBJ1-1; V gene: TRBV6-1; D gene: NA; clone size: NA; CDR3 protein: CASSEWAGRNTEAFF; CDR3 DNA: TGTGCCAGCAGTGAATGGGCAGGGCGGAACACTGAAGCTTTCTTT
J gene: TRBJ2-7; V gene: TRBV6-6; D gene: TRBD1; clone size: NA; CDR3 protein: CASSPPGTGPHEQYF; CDR3 DNA: TGTGCCAGCAGTCCGCCCGGGACAGGCCCCCACGAGCAGTACTTC
J gene: TRBJ2-2; V gene: TRBV11-2; D gene: NA; clone size: NA; CDR3 protein: CASSRPGWNTGELFF; CDR3 DNA: TGTGCCAGCAGCCGTCCGGGATGGAACACCGGGGAGCTGTTTTTT
J gene: TRBJ2-3; V gene: TRBV15; D gene: NA; clone size: NA; CDR3 protein: CATTAGVSDTQYF; CDR3 DNA: TGTGCCACCACCGCAGGTGTCTCAGATACGCAGTATTTT
J gene: TRBJ2-1; V gene: TRBV10-1; D gene: NA; clone size: NA; CDR3 protein: CASSVRDYNEQFF; CDR3 DNA: TGCGCCAGCAGTGTCCGGGATTACAATGAGCAGTTCTTC